This T cell receptor (beta chain) is drawn from a study of patients and donors after allogeneic stem cell transplantation. A single record per CDR3 protein comes from TCRdb applying MiXCR to the RT-PCR reads. Here the sample spans 390,000 or so distinct CDR3 sequences, 16% being singletons. The CDR3 loop spans 15 amino acids. The germline V gene encodes CDR1 SGHRS and CDR2 YFSETQ. Trimming took off 1 base at V and 12 bases at J, with 20 bases between the two ends. V usage is TRBV5-1 and J usage is TRBJ2-1; tentatively, D is TRBD1 (6 bases). Sequenced: blood, either unsorted or a sorted T cell fraction (not recorded which). This TCR derives from a human donor who was either an allogeneic HSCT recipient or a stem cell or donor lymphocyte infusion donor (not recorded which). It is not recorded whose cells these are; they may come from a transplant donor. The CDR3 loop reads CASSLFQGTALGQFF. The DNA for the CDR3 is TGCGCCAGCAGCTTGTTCCAGGGGACCGCCCTAGGGCAGTTCTTC.